This T cell receptor (beta chain) comes out of a study of response to subunit inactivated influenza vaccine. Study results and limitations: The authors offered the suggestion that each seasonal influenza vaccination recruits few new T cells.

Trimming pared 4 bases from V and 8 bases from J, leaving 24 bases between. The germline CDR1 and CDR2 sequences are SGHRS and YFSETQ. CDR3 length: 16 residues. This clonotype was detected a few times. Its specificity is not known. One entry per CDR3 protein, called by TCRdb with MiXCR from the RT-PCR reads. The table includes roughly 170,000 distinct CDR3 sequences, about 9% detected once. The source of this sequence is a man in his fifties who received an inactivated influenza vaccine. The sample was non-naive T cells sorted from PBMCs, taken on the day of vaccination. This chain connects TRBV5-1 to TRBJ1-2; no clear D. The CDR3 loop is CASSPEWGIQALGYTF. In DNA, the CDR3 is TGCGCCAGCAGCCCCGAGTGGGGAATTCAGGCTTTAGGCTACACCTTC.